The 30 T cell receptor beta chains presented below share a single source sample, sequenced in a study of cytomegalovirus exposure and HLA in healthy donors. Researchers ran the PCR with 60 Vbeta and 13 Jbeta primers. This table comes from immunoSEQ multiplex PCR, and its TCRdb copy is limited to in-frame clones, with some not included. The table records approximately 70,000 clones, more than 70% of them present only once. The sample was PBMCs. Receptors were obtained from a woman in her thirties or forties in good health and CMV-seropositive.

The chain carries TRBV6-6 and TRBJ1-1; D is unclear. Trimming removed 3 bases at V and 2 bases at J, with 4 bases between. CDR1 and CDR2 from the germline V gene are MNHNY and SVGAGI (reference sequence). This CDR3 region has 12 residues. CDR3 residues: CASSYVNTEAFF. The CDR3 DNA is TGTGCCAGCAGTTATGTAAACACTGAAGCTTTCTTT.

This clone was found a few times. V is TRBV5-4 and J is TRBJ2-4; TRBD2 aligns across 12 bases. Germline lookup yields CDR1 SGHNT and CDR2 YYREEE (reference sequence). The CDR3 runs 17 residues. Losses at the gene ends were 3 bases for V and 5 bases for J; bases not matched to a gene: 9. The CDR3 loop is CASSSRLAGAGENIQYF. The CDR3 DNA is TGTGCCAGCAGCTCCCGACTAGCGGGGGCTGGCGAAAACATTCAGTACTTC.

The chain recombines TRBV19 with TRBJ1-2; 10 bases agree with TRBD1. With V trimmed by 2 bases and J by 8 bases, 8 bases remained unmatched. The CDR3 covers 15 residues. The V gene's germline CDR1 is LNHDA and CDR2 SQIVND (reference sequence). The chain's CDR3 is CASSIPGTGVGGYTF. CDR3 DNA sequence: TGTGCCAGTAGTATACCCGGGACAGGGGTAGGAGGCTACACCTTC.

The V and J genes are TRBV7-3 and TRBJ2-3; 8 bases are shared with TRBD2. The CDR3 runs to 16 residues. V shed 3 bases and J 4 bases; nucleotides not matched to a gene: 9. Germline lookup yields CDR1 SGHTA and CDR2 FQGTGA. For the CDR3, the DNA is TGTGCCAGCAGCTTCGGTGAGCGGGGGACCCCAGATACGCAGTATTTT. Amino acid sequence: CASSFGERGTPDTQYF.

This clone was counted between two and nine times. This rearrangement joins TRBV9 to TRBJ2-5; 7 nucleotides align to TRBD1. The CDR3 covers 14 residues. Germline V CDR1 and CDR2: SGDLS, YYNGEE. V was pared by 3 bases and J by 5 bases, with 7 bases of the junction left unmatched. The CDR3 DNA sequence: TGTGCCAGCAGCGCCAAACAGGGGTGGGAGACCCAGTACTTC. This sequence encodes CASSAKQGWETQYF.

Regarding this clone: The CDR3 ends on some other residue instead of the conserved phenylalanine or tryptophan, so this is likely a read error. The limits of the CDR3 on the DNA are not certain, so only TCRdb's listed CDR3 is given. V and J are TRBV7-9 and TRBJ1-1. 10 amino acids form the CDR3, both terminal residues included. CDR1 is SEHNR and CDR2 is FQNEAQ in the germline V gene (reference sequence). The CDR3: CASSLGEGLR.

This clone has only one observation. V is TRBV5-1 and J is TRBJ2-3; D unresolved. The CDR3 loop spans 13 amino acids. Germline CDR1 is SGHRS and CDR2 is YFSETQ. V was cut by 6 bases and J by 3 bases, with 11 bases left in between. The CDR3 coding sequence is TGCGCCAGCACCGTAGACTCGACAGATACGCAGTATTTT. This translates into CASTVDSTDTQYF.

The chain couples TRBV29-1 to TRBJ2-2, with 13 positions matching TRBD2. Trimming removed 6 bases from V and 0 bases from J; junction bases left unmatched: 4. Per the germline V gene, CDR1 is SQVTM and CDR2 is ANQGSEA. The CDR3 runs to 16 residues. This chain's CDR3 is CSVLTSGGPNTGELFF. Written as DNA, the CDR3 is TGCAGCGTCTTGACTAGCGGGGGGCCGAACACCGGGGAGCTGTTTTTT.

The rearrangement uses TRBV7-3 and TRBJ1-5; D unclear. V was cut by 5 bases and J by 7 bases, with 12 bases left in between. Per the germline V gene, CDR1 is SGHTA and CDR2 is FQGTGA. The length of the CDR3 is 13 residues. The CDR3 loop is CASSPVAGQPQHF. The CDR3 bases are TGTGCCAGCAGCCCCGTGGCGGGGCAGCCCCAGCATTTT.

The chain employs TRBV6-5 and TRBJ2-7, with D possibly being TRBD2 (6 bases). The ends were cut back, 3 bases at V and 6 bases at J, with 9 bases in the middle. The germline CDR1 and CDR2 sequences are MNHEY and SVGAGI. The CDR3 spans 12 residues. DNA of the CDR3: TGTGCCAGCAGTTATATGGGGGGCGAGCAGTACTTC. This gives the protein CASSYMGGEQYF.

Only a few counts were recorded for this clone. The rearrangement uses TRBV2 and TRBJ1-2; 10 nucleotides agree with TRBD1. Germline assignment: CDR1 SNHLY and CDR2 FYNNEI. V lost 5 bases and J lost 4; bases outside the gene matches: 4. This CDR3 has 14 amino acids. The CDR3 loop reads CASSTRTGGYGYTF. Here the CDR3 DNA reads TGTGCCAGCAGTACACGGACAGGGGGCTATGGCTACACCTTC.

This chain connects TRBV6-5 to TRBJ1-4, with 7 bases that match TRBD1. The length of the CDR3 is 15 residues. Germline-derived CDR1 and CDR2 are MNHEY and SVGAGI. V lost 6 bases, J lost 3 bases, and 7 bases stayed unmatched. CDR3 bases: TGTGCCAGCAGGGCGACAGGGTGGTCTAATGAAAAACTGTTTTTT. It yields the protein CASRATGWSNEKLFF.

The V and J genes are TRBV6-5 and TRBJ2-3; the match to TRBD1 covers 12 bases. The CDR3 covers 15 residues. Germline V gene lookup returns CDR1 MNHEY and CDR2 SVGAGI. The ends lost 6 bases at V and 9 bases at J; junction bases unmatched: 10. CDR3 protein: CASRPRDRGPMTQYF. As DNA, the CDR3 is TGTGCCAGCAGACCTCGGGACAGGGGGCCGATGACGCAGTATTTT.

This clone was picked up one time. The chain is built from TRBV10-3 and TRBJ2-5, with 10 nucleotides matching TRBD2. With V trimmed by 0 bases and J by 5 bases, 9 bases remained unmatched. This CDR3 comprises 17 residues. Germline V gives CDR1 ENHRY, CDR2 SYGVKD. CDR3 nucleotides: TGTGCCATCAGTGAGTCTGCTAGCGGGGGCCCTCAGGAGACCCAGTACTTC. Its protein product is CAISESASGGPQETQYF.

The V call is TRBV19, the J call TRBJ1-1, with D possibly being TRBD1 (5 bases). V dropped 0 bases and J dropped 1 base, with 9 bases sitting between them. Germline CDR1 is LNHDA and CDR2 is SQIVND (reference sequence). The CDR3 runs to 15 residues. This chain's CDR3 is CASSIDLGQNTEAFF. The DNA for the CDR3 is TGTGCCAGTAGTATAGACCTGGGGCAGAACACTGAAGCTTTCTTT.

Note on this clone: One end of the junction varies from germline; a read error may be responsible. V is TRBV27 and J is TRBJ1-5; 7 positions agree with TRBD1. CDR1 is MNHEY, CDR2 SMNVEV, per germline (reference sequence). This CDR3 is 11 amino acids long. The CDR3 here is CAARRDRGQNF. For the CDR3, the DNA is TGTGCCGCCCGCCGGGACAGAGGACAGAATTTT.

The CDR3 spells CASSLDGGEGYGYTF. The DNA of the CDR3 is TGTGCCAGCAGCTTAGATGGGGGGGAGGGCTATGGCTACACCTTC. The rearrangement joins TRBV7-3 to TRBJ1-2; a possible D gene is TRBD1 (5 bases). Deletions cut 2 bases from V and 4 bases from J, with 14 bases between. The CDR3 runs 15 residues. CDR1 SGHTA and CDR2 FQGTGA come from the germline V gene.

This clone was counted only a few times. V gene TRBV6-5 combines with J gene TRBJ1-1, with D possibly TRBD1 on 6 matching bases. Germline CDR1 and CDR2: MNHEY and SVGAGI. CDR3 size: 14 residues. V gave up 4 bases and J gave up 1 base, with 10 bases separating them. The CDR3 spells CASSSKTGNTEAFF. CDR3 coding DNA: TGTGCCAGCAGTTCCAAGACAGGGAACACTGAAGCTTTCTTT.

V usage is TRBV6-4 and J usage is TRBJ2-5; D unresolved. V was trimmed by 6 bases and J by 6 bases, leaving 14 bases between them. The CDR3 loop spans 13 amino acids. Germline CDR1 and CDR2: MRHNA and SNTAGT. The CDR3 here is CASRRVREKTQYF. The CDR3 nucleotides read TGTGCCAGCAGGAGAGTTCGAGAAAAGACCCAGTACTTC.

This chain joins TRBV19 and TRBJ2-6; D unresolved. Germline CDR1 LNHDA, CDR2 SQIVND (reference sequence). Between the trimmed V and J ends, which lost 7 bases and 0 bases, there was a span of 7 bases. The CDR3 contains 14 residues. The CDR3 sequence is CASIQSSGANVLTF. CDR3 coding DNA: TGTGCCAGTATCCAGTCCTCTGGGGCCAACGTCCTGACTTTC.

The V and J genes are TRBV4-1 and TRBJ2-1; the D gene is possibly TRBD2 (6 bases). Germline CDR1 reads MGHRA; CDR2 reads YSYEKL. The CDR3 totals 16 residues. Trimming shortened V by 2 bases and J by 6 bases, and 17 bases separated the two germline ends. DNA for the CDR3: TGCGCCAGCAGCCAAAATCCGGGGGACCGTTTCAATGAGCAGTTCTTC. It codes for CASSQNPGDRFNEQFF.

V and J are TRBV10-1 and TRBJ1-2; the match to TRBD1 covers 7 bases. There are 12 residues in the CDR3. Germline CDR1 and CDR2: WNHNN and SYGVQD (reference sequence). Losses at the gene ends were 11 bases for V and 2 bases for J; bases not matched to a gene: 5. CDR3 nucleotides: TGCGCCCCAAAGACAGGGAACTATGGCTACACCTTC. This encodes CAPKTGNYGYTF.

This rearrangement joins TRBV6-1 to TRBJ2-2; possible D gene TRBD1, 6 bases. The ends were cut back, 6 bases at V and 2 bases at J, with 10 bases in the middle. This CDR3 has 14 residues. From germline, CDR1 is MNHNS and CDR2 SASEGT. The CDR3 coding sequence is TGTGCCAGCAGCCGGGACAAAAACACCGGGGAGCTGTTTTTT. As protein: CASSRDKNTGELFF.

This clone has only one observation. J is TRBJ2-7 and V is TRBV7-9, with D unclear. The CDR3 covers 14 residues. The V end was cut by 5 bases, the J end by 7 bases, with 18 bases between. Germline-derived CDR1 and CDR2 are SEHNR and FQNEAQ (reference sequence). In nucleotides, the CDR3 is TGTGCCAGCAGCACAACGGCACTGCTAGAAGAGCAGTACTTC. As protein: CASSTTALLEEQYF. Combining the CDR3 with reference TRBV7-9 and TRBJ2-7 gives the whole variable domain DTGVSQNPRHKITKRGQNVTFRCDPISEHNRLYWYRQTLGQGPEFLTYFQNEAQLEKSRLLSDRFSAERPKGSFSTLEIQRTEQGDSAMYLCASSTTALLEEQYFGPGTRLTVT.

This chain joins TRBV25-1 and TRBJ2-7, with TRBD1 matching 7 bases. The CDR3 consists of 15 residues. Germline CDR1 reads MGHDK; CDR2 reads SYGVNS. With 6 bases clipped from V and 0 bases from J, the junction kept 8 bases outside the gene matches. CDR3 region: CASSPMGDSSYEQYF. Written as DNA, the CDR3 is TGTGCCAGCAGCCCCATGGGGGACAGCTCCTACGAGCAGTACTTC.

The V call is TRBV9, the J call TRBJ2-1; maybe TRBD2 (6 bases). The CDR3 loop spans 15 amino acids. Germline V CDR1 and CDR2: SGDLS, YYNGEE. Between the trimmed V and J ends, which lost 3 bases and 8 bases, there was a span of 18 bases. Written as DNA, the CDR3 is TGTGCCAGCAGCGAAACTAGCTTGTTGGGCGATGAGCAGTTCTTC. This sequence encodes CASSETSLLGDEQFF.

The CDR3 is CASSESGRGDLVETQYF. DNA of the CDR3: TGCGCCAGCAGTGAGTCGGGGCGGGGGGATCTAGTGGAGACCCAGTACTTC. This chain uses TRBV10-2 with TRBJ2-5; 8 bases fit TRBD2. The V gene's germline CDR1 is WSHSY and CDR2 SAAADI. V gave up 0 bases and J gave up 5 bases; unmatched junction bases: 11. The CDR3 spans 17 residues.

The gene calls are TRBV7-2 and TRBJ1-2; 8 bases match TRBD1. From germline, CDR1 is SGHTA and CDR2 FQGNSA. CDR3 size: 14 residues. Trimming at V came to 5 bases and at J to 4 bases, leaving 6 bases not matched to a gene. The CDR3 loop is CASSLGQGGYGYTF. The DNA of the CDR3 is TGTGCCAGCAGCCTCGGACAGGGAGGCTATGGCTACACCTTC.

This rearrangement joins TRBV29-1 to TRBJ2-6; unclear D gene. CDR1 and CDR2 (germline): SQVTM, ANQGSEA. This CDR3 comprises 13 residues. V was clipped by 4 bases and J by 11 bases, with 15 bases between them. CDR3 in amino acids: CSVAAGLPHVLTF. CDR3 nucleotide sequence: TGCAGCGTTGCGGCAGGTCTTCCCCACGTCCTGACTTTC.

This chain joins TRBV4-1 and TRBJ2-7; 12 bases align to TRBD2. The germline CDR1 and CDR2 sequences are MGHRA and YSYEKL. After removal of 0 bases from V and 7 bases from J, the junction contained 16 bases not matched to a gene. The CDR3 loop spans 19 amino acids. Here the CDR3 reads CASSQDLGLAGGPGEEQYF. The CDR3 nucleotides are TGCGCCAGCAGCCAAGATCTAGGGCTAGCGGGGGGGCCGGGTGAGGAGCAGTACTTC.